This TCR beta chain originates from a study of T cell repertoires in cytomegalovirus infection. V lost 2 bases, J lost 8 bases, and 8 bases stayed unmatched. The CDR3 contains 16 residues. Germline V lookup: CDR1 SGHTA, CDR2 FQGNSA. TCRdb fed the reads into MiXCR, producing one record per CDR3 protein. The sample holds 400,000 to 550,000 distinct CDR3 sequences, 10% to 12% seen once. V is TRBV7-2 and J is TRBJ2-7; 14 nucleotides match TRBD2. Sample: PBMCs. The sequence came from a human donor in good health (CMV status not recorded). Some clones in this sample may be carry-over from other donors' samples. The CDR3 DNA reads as TGTGCCAGCAGCTTACGACTAGCGGGAGGGCTTAGGAAGCAGTACTTC. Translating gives CASSLRLAGGLRKQYF.